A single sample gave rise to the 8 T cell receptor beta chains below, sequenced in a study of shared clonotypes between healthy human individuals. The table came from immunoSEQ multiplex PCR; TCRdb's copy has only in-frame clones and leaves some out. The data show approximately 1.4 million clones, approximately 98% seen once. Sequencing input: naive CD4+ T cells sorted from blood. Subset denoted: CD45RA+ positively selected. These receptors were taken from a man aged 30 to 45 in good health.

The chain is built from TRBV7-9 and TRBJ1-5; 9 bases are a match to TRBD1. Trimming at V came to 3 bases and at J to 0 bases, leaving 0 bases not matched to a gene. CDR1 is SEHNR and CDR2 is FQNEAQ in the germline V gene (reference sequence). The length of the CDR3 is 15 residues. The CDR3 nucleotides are TGTGCCAGCAGCTTGACAGGGGGTAGCAATCAGCCCCAGCATTTT. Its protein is CASSLTGGSNQPQHF.

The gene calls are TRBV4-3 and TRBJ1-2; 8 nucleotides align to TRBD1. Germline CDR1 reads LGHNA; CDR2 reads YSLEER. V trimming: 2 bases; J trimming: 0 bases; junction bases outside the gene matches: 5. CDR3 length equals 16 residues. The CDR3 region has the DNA TGCGCCAGCAGCCAAAGGACAGGGACAGCTAACTATGGCTACACCTTC. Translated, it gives CASSQRTGTANYGYTF.

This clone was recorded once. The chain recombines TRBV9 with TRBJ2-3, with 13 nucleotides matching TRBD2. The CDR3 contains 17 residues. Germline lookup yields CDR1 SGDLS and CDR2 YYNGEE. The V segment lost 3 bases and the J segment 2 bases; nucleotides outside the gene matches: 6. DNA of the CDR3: TGTGCCAGCAGCGCCGCCGGGACTAGCGGGGCCACAGATACGCAGTATTTT. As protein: CASSAAGTSGATDTQYF. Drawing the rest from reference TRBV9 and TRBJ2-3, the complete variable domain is DSGVTQTPKHLITATGQRVTLRCSPRSGDLSVYWYQQSLDQGLQFLIQYYNGEERAKGNILERFSAQQFPDLHSELNLSSLELGDSALYFCASSAAGTSGATDTQYFGPGTRLTVL.

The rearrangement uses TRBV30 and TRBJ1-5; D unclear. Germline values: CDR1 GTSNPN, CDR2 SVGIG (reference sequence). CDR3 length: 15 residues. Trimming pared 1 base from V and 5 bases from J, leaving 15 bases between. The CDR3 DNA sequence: TGTGCCTGGAGTGGTCTAGGCCTGCCACATCAGCCCCAGCATTTT. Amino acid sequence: CAWSGLGLPHQPQHF.

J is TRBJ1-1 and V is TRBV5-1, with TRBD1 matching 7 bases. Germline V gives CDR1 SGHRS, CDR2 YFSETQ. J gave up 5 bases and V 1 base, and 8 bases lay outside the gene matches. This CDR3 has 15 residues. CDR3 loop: CASSLYDRVLTEAFF. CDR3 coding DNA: TGCGCCAGCAGCTTGTACGACAGGGTTTTAACTGAAGCTTTCTTT.

CDR3 in DNA: TGTGCCAGCAGCGGGAAAATACTAGCGACCTACAATGAGCAGTTCTTC. The encoded protein is CASSGKILATYNEQFF. This chain links TRBV5-4 with TRBJ2-1; 7 positions match TRBD2. The CDR3 is 16 amino acids. The V segment lost 4 bases and the J segment 2 bases; nucleotides outside the gene matches: 9. Germline V gives CDR1 SGHNT, CDR2 YYREEE (reference sequence).

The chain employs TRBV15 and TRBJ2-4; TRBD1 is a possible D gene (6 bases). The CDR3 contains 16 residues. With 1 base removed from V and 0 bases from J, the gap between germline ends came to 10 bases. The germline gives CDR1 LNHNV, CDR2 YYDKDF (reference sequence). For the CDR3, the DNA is TGTGCCACCAGCAGAGGGACAGTCAAAGCCAAAAACATTCAGTACTTC. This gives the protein CATSRGTVKAKNIQYF.

CDR3: CASSLGQRRLNEKLFF. DNA for the CDR3: TGTGCCAGCAGCTTGGGGCAGCGGCGACTTAATGAAAAACTGTTTTTT. The V and J genes are TRBV7-9 and TRBJ1-4, with TRBD1 as a possible D gene (5 bases). The V gene lost 3 bases and the J gene lost 4 bases, with 15 bases spanning the gap. CDR1 is SEHNR, CDR2 FQNEAQ, per germline (reference sequence). The CDR3 spans 16 residues.